The 6 T cell receptor beta chains below all came from one sample that was sequenced in a study of response to subunit inactivated influenza vaccine. TCRdb ran MiXCR on the RT-PCR reads and lists one entry per CDR3 protein. The sample lists some 800,000 distinct CDR3 sequences, 21% occurring once. Material: PBMCs from blood, obtained 5 days after vaccination. Source of these receptors: a man aged 45-60 years who received an inactivated influenza vaccine.

In this sample, this clonotype turned up once. The chain combines TRBV28 with TRBJ1-4; a possible D gene is TRBD1 (5 bases). V lost 7 bases to trimming and J lost 8 bases, with 14 bases between them. The germline CDR1 and CDR2 sequences are MDHEN and SYDVKM. The CDR3 contains 13 residues. The CDR3 sequence: CASTGRVGEKLFF. Here the CDR3 DNA reads TGTGCCAGCACAGGCAGGGTAGGGGAAAAACTGTTTTTT.

This chain joins TRBV15 and TRBJ2-3, with D perhaps TRBD1 (5 bases). Per the germline V gene, CDR1 is LNHNV and CDR2 is YYDKDF (reference sequence). This CDR3 spans 15 amino acids. Trimming cost V 1 base and J 4 bases, with 12 bases left between them. CDR3 sequence: CATSRVRVPADTQYF. CDR3 coding DNA: TGTGCCACCAGCAGAGTCAGGGTACCTGCAGATACGCAGTATTTT.

The chain uses TRBV28 and TRBJ2-1; D uncertain. CDR1 and CDR2 (germline): MDHEN, SYDVKM. CDR3 size: 14 residues. Trimming removed 5 bases at V and 6 bases at J, with 14 bases between. The CDR3 loop is CASSRGRNSNEQFF. The CDR3 DNA sequence: TGTGCCAGCAGTCGTGGACGGAATTCCAATGAGCAGTTCTTC.

This clonotype appeared many times. The chain is built from TRBV7-2 and TRBJ2-4, with D tentatively TRBD2 (6 bases). The CDR3 covers 17 residues. The V and J ends lost 5 bases and 0 bases respectively, with 17 bases between them. Germline V gives CDR1 SGHTA, CDR2 FQGNSA. CDR3 protein: CASSKGLAGLAKNIQYF. The CDR3 DNA follows: TGTGCCAGCAGCAAGGGGCTGGCGGGGCTAGCCAAAAACATTCAGTACTTC.

This rearrangement joins TRBV6-1 to TRBJ1-6; TRBD1 matches 9 bases. The germline V gene has CDR1 MNHNS and CDR2 SASEGT. V dropped 6 bases and J dropped 5; count of bases not matched to a gene: 5. The CDR3 consists of 15 residues. CDR3 coding DNA: TGTGCCAGCAGGACACAGGGGGCGAATAATTCACCCCTCCACTTT. Translated: CASRTQGANNSPLHF.

This clonotype has a count of ten or more. The junction shows a germline mismatch at one end, possibly a read error. The chain joins TRBV5-1 to TRBJ2-2, with TRBD1 as a possible D gene (5 bases). The CDR3 sequence is 15 residues long. CDR1 SGHRS and CDR2 YFSETQ come from the germline V gene. CDR3 loop: CASSLGQVNTGELFF. The CDR3 coding sequence is TGTGCCAGCAGTTTGGGGCAGGTGAACACCGGGGAGCTGTTTTTT.